These 20 T cell receptor beta chains originate from one sample sequenced in a study of shared clonotypes between healthy human individuals. Some clones are missing from TCRdb's copy, which holds only in-frame ones; the method was immunoSEQ multiplex PCR. The table has a few million clones, 85% to 95% seen once. The sample comprised naive CD4+ T cells from PBMCs. The subset is: CD45RA+ positively selected. These receptors were obtained from a man younger than 35 in good health. Some clones in this sample may be carry-over from other donors' samples.

The rearrangement links TRBV11-1 to TRBJ1-2; D gene ambiguous. V lost 0 bases, J lost 1 base, and 12 bases lay in between. CDR1 and CDR2 (germline): SGHAT, FQDESV (reference sequence). This CDR3 region has 16 residues. The CDR3 nucleotides read TGTGCCAGCAGCTTAGCGCCCGCGGTAAATAACTATGGCTACACCTTC. It codes for CASSLAPAVNNYGYTF.

Notes on this clone: The same CDR3 is also encoded by other DNA sequences in this sample. V gene TRBV7-3 combines with J gene TRBJ2-7, with 10 bases aligning to TRBD1. The CDR3 contains 14 residues. The germline CDR1 and CDR2 sequences are SGHTA and FQGTGA. V shed 5 bases and J 3 bases; nucleotides not matched to a gene: 4. This CDR3 reads CASSPGQGYYEQYF. CDR3 DNA: TGTGCCAGCAGCCCGGGACAGGGGTACTACGAGCAGTACTTC.

The V gene is TRBV9, the J gene TRBJ2-7; the D gene is possibly TRBD2 (6 bases). V was trimmed by 0 bases and J by 7 bases, leaving 14 bases between them. The CDR3 covers 14 residues. Per the germline V gene, CDR1 is SGDLS and CDR2 is YYNGEE. For the CDR3, the DNA is TGTGCCAGCAGCGTAGGTAGCGGTCCGTGGGAGCAGTACTTC. Translated: CASSVGSGPWEQYF.

As concerns this clone: The same CDR3 also results from other DNA sequences found in this sample. V usage is TRBV18 and J usage is TRBJ1-4; no clear D gene. This CDR3 spans 13 amino acids. V was cut by 0 bases and J by 5 bases, with 4 bases left in between. In germline, CDR1 is KGHSH, CDR2 LQKENI. CDR3 sequence reads: CASSPPGNEKLFF. DNA for the CDR3: TGTGCCAGCTCACCACCAGGGAATGAAAAACTGTTTTTT.

As regards this clone: The sample holds other DNA sequences that translate to the same CDR3. J is TRBJ2-3 and V is TRBV9; 9 bases map to TRBD2. The CDR3 covers 15 residues. J was trimmed by 1 base and V by 0 bases; bases with no gene match: 0. Per the germline V gene, CDR1 is SGDLS and CDR2 is YYNGEE. CDR3 DNA sequence: TGTGCCAGCAGCGTAGGGACTAGCGGCACAGATACGCAGTATTTT. Translation gives CASSVGTSGTDTQYF.

The chain carries TRBV27 and TRBJ1-5, with 8 bases that match TRBD1. V gave up 6 bases and J gave up 6 bases; unmatched junction bases: 4. The CDR3 consists of 13 residues. Germline values: CDR1 MNHEY, CDR2 SMNVEV (reference sequence). The CDR3 DNA follows: TGTGCCAGCAGGGACAGGGCAAGTCAGCCCCAGCATTTT. It codes for CASRDRASQPQHF.

The chain recombines TRBV4-2 with TRBJ1-4, with a possible D match to TRBD1 (6 bases). CDR3 length: 15 residues. V lost 5 bases and J 4 bases, leaving 14 bases between the germline ends. The germline gives CDR1 LGHNA, CDR2 YNFKEQ. DNA of the CDR3: TGTGCCAGCAGCGACGGGGGGGCCCTTAATGAAAAACTGTTTTTT. This encodes CASSDGGALNEKLFF.

This clone was detected only once. This chain joins TRBV5-4 and TRBJ2-2; D remains unclear. Germline CDR1 and CDR2: SGHNT and YYREEE (reference sequence). Trimming left V 6 bases short and J 2 bases short, with 11 bases between. This CDR3 contains 14 residues. The DNA of the CDR3 is TGTGCCAGCAACCCTTTTGGAAACACCGGGGAGCTGTTTTTT. Protein product: CASNPFGNTGELFF.

The V call is TRBV11-3, the J call TRBJ1-6; maybe TRBD1 (6 bases). Trimming removed 7 bases from V and 10 bases from J, with 17 bases in between. Germline lookup yields CDR1 SGHNT and CDR2 YENEEA. The CDR3 extends over 14 amino acids. This chain's CDR3 is CASIGHGGPSPLHF. Written as DNA, the CDR3 is TGTGCCAGCATCGGGCATGGGGGGCCCTCACCCCTCCACTTT.

Only one count was recorded for this clone. The same CDR3 is also encoded by other DNA sequences in this sample. The gene calls are TRBV2 and TRBJ2-7; a weak D match, TRBD2 (6 bases). CDR3 size: 14 residues. CDR1 is SNHLY and CDR2 is FYNNEI in the germline V gene. V lost 6 bases and J 5 bases, leaving 17 bases between the germline ends. CDR3 sequence (DNA): TGTGCCAGCAGGATTCTACGGGAGCTCCACGAGCAGTACTTC. Residues: CASRILRELHEQYF.

The gene calls are TRBV7-8 and TRBJ1-1, with 10 positions matching TRBD1. The CDR3 has 15 amino acids. CDR1 is SGHVS, CDR2 FQNEAQ, per germline. With V trimmed by 2 bases and J by 3 bases, 3 bases remained unmatched. The DNA for the CDR3 is TGTGCCAGCAGCTTACTGACAGGGGGCCACACTGAAGCTTTCTTT. It codes for CASSLLTGGHTEAFF.

The gene calls are TRBV7-9 and TRBJ1-5, with a possible D match to TRBD1 (5 bases). The V gene lost 5 bases and the J gene lost 7 bases, with 18 bases spanning the gap. The length of the CDR3 is 15 residues. Germline CDR1 is SEHNR and CDR2 is FQNEAQ (reference sequence). This CDR3 reads CASSLEGWGDQPQHF. The CDR3, as DNA: TGTGCCAGCAGCCTAGAAGGGTGGGGGGACCAGCCCCAGCATTTT.

This sequence joins TRBV29-1 and TRBJ1-1; D is perhaps TRBD1 (6 bases). The germline V and J ends were trimmed by 4 bases and 8 bases, with 29 bases remaining between them. CDR1 is SQVTM and CDR2 is ANQGSEA in the germline V gene. The CDR3 length is 17 residues. This CDR3 is CSVGGSGGRVGVGEAFF. The CDR3 nucleotides are TGCAGCGTTGGCGGTTCTGGGGGCCGGGTGGGAGTTGGAGAAGCTTTCTTT. The complete variable domain, with remaining parts taken from reference TRBV29-1 and TRBJ1-1, reads SAVISQKPSRDICQRGTSLTIQCQVDSQVTMMFWYRQQPGQSLTLIATANQGSEATYESGFVIDKFPISRPNLTFSTLTVSNMSPEDSSIYLCSVGGSGGRVGVGEAFFGQGTRLTVV.

The gene calls are TRBV7-2 and TRBJ2-2; 7 nucleotides match TRBD2. Per the germline V gene, CDR1 is SGHTA and CDR2 is FQGNSA. The junction had 8 bases not matched to a gene; V was cut back by 2 bases and J by 5 bases. This CDR3 has 16 residues. The CDR3 DNA reads as TGTGCCAGCAGCTTATTTGGCGGGAGTACGACCGGGGAGCTGTTTTTT. As protein: CASSLFGGSTTGELFF.

In DNA, the CDR3 is TGCGCCAGCAGGCAGGGAACTGGGGCCAACGTCCTGACTTTC. Its protein product is CASRQGTGANVLTF. This chain links TRBV5-1 with TRBJ2-6, with TRBD1 as a possible D gene (5 bases). Germline V gives CDR1 SGHRS, CDR2 YFSETQ. Trimming pared 5 bases from V and 2 bases from J, leaving 8 bases between. The CDR3 runs to 14 residues.

The rearrangement uses TRBV2 and TRBJ2-5; 8 nucleotides line up with TRBD2. Germline V gene data show CDR1 as SNHLY and CDR2 as FYNNEI. V was clipped by 2 bases and J by 4 bases; unmatched bases: 6. This CDR3 has 15 residues. The CDR3 reads CASSEPGLAGETQYF. Written as DNA, the CDR3 is TGTGCCAGCAGTGAACCCGGCCTAGCGGGAGAGACCCAGTACTTC.

The chain employs TRBV4-1 and TRBJ1-5; D may be TRBD1 (5 bases). Trimming took off 1 base at V and 7 bases at J, with 17 bases between the two ends. This CDR3 region has 16 residues. Germline lookup yields CDR1 MGHRA and CDR2 YSYEKL. Here the CDR3 reads CASSQGGTWQRQPQHF. The CDR3 DNA follows: TGCGCCAGCAGCCAAGGGGGGACCTGGCAGAGGCAGCCCCAGCATTTT.

Here the CDR3 DNA reads TGTGCCAGCATCGGCAGGAGCTCCTACGAGCAGTACTTC. Translated, it gives CASIGRSSYEQYF. The chain is built from TRBV28 and TRBJ2-7; no clear D. This CDR3 region has 13 residues. Germline V gene data show CDR1 as MDHEN and CDR2 as SYDVKM. The ends were cut back, 7 bases at V and 0 bases at J, with 10 bases in the middle.

The chain joins TRBV5-1 to TRBJ2-2, with 11 bases matching TRBD2. Germline values: CDR1 SGHRS, CDR2 YFSETQ. The CDR3 totals 17 residues. V lost 0 bases to trimming and J lost 5 bases; unmatched junction nucleotides: 6. In nucleotides, the CDR3 is TGCGCCAGCAGCTTGGGTGCGCGACTAGCGGGGACCGGGGAGCTGTTTTTT. Translation: CASSLGARLAGTGELFF.

This clone was seen only once. V is TRBV4-1 and J is TRBJ2-1; TRBD2 aligns across 10 bases. The germline V gene has CDR1 MGHRA and CDR2 YSYEKL. The CDR3 runs to 17 residues. The trim removed 1 base at V and 8 bases at J, leaving 11 bases unmatched. The CDR3 spells CASSQGGGLASWDEQFF. CDR3 DNA sequence: TGCGCCAGCAGCCAAGGGGGGGGACTAGCGAGCTGGGATGAGCAGTTCTTC.